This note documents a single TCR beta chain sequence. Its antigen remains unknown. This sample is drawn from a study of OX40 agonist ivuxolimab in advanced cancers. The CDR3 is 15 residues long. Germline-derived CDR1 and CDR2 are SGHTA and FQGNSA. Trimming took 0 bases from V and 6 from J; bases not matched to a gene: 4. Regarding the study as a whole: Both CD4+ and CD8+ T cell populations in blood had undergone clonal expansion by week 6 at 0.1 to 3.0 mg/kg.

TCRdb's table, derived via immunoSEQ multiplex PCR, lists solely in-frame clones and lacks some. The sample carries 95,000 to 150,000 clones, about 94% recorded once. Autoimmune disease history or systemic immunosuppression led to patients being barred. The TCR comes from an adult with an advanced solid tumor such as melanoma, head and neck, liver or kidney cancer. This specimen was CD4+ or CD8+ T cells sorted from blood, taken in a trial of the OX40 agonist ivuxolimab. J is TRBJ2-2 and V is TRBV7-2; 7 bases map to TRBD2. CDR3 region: CASSLAGGPAGELFF. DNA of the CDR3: TGTGCCAGCAGCTTAGCGGGAGGGCCCGCCGGGGAGCTGTTTTTT.